This entry lists 5 T cell receptor beta chains sequenced from one sample in a study of cytomegalovirus exposure and HLA in healthy donors. The PCR had 60 Vbeta and 13 Jbeta primers. The protocol was immunoSEQ multiplex PCR, while the TCRdb copy is restricted to in-frame clones and leaves out a portion. The table lists under 200,000 clones, 79% of them singletons. Sequencing was performed on PBMCs. The receptors were sampled from a woman between 25 and 40 years old in good health and CMV-seropositive.

The chain couples TRBV19 to TRBJ1-3; possibly TRBD1 for D (5 bases). The V and J ends lost 5 bases and 4 bases respectively, with 9 bases between them. The V gene's germline CDR1 is LNHDA and CDR2 SQIVND (reference sequence). CDR3 length equals 13 residues. CDR3 residues: CASSSHRGNTIYF. The DNA of the CDR3 is TGTGCCAGTAGTTCACACAGGGGAAACACCATATATTTT.

This clone has only a few counts. The chain employs TRBV11-3 and TRBJ2-4; 9 bases are shared with TRBD2. The CDR3 consists of 18 residues. The V and J ends lost 1 base and 8 bases, in that order; junction bases with no gene match: 15. Germline V gene data show CDR1 as SGHNT and CDR2 as YENEEA. The CDR3 is CASSLAVGGAGGRDIQYF. The CDR3 region has the DNA TGTGCCAGCAGCTTAGCCGTCGGTGGAGCGGGAGGCCGGGACATTCAGTACTTC.

As regards this clone: Other DNA sequences in this sample translate to the same CDR3. This rearrangement joins TRBV19 to TRBJ1-5; D is uncertain. The CDR3 totals 13 residues. V lost 2 bases to trimming and J lost 4 bases, with 6 bases between them. Germline CDR1 is LNHDA and CDR2 is SQIVND (reference sequence). In DNA form, the CDR3 reads TGTGCCAGTAGTATATCGGGGAATCAGCCCCAGCATTTT. It yields the protein CASSISGNQPQHF.

Note on this clone: The same CDR3 also results from other DNA sequences found in this sample. The J gene is TRBJ2-7, the V gene TRBV18, with D perhaps matching TRBD2 (6 bases). V lost 2 bases and J 0 bases, leaving 8 bases between the germline ends. The CDR3 extends over 14 amino acids. The germline gives CDR1 KGHSH, CDR2 LQKENI. The CDR3 DNA sequence: TGTGCCAGCTCACCAGGGGGGAACTCCTACGAGCAGTACTTC. Its protein product is CASSPGGNSYEQYF.

The chain uses TRBV5-6 and TRBJ2-1; TRBD2 is a possible D gene (6 bases). V dropped 0 bases and J dropped 8 bases, with 15 bases sitting between them. CDR1 and CDR2 from the germline V gene are SGHDT and YYEEEE. The CDR3 has 15 amino acids. In DNA, the CDR3 is TGTGCCAGCAGCTTGGTAGGGCGGGGTATGGATGAGCAGTTCTTC. Protein: CASSLVGRGMDEQFF.